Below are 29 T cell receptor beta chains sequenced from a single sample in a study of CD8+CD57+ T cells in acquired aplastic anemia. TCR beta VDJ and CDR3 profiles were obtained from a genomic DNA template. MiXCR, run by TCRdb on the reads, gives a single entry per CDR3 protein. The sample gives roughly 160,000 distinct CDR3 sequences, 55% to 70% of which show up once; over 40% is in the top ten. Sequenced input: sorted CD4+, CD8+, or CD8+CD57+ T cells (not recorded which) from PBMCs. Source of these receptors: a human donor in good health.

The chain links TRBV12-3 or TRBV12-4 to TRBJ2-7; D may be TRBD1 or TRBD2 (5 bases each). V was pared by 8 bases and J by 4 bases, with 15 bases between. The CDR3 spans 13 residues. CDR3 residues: CASARDGIYEQYF. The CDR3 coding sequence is TGTGCCAGCGCTCGGGACGGAATATACGAGCAGTACTTC.

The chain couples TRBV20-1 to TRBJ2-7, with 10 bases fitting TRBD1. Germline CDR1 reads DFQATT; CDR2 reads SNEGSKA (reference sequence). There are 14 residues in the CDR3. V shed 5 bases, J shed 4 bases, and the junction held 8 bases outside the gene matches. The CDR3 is CSASAGTGAYEQYF. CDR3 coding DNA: TGCAGTGCTTCAGCCGGGACAGGGGCTTACGAGCAGTACTTC.

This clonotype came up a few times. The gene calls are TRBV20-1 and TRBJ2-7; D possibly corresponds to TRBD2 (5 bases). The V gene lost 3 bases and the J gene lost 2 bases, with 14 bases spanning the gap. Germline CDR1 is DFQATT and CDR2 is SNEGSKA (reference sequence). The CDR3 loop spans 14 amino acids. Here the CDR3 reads CSASRSGGTYEQYF. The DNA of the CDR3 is TGCAGTGCTAGTCGGAGCGGAGGAACCTACGAGCAGTACTTC.

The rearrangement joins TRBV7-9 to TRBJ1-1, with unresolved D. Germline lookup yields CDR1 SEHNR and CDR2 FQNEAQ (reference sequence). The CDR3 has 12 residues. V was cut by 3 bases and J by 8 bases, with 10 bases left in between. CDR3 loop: CASSFPRPEAFF. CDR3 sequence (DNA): TGTGCCAGCAGCTTTCCGCGCCCGGAAGCTTTCTTT.

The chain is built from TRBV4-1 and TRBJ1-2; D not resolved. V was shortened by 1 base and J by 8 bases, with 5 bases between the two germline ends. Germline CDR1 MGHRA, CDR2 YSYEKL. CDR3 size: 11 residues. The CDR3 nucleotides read TGCGCCAGCAGCCAAGTTGAGGGCTACACCTTC. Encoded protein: CASSQVEGYTF.

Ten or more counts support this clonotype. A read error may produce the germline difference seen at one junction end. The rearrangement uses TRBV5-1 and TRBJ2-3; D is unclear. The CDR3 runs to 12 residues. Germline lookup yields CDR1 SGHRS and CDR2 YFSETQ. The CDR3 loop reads CASSFGTDTQYF. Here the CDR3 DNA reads TGTGCCAGCAGCTTTGGAACAGATACGCAGTATTTT.

The CDR3 coding sequence is TGCGCCAGCAGCAAGACCAGAGATTCAGATACGCAGTATTTT. It codes for CASSKTRDSDTQYF. The chain couples TRBV5-1 to TRBJ2-3, with D uncertain. Germline assignment: CDR1 SGHRS and CDR2 YFSETQ. The CDR3 is 14 residues long. Trimming pared 4 bases from V and 4 bases from J, leaving 13 bases between.

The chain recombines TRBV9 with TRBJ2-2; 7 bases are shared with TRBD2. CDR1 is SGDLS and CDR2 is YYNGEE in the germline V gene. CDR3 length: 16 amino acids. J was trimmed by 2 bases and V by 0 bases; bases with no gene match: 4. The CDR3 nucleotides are TGTGCCAGCAGCGTAGGTGGGAGGGTAAACACCGGGGAGCTGTTTTTT. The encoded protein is CASSVGGRVNTGELFF.

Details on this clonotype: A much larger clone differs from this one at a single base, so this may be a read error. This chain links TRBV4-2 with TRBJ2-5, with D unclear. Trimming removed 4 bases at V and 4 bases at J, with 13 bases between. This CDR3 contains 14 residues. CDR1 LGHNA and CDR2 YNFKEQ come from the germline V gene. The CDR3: CASSRDLRTETQYF. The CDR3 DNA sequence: TGTGCCAGCAGCCGAGATCTAAGAACAGAGACCCAGTACTTC.

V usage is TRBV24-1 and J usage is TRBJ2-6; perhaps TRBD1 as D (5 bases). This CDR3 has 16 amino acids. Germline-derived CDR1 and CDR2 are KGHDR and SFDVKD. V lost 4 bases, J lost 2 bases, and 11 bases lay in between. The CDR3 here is CATSDRWTTGANVLTF. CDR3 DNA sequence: TGTGCCACCAGTGACCGATGGACAACTGGGGCCAACGTCCTGACTTTC.

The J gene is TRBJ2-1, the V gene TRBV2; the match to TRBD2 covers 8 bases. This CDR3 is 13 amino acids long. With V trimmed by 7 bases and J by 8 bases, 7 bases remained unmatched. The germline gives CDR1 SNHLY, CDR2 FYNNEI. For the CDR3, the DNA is TGTGCCAGCATGGCGGGGGGTGGGGATGAGCAGTTCTTC. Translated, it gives CASMAGGGDEQFF.

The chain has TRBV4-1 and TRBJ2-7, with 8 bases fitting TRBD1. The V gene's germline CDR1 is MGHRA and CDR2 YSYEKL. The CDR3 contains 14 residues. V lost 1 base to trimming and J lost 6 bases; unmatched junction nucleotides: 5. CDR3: CASSQGRTGTEQYF. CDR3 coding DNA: TGCGCCAGCAGCCAAGGACGGACAGGGACCGAGCAGTACTTC.

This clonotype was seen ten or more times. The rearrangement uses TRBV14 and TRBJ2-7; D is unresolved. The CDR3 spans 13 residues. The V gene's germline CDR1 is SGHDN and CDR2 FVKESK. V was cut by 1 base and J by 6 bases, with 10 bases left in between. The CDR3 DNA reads TGTGCCAGCAGCCAAGGACCCCTGGTCGAGCAGTACTTC. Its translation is CASSQGPLVEQYF.

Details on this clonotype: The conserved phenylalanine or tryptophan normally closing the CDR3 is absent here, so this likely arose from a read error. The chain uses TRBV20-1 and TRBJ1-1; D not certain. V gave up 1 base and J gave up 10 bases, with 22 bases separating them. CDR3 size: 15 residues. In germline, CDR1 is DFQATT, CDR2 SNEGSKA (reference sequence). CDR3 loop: CSARGPDGPYAGAFL. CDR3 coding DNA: TGCAGTGCTAGAGGCCCCGACGGGCCGTATGCTGGAGCTTTCCTT.

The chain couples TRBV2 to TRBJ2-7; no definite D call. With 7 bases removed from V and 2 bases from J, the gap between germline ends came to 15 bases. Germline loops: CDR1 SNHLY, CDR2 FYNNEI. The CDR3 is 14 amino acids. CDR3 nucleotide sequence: TGTGCCAGCATCGGTGGGTCCCGGACCTACGAGCAGTACTTC. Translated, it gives CASIGGSRTYEQYF.

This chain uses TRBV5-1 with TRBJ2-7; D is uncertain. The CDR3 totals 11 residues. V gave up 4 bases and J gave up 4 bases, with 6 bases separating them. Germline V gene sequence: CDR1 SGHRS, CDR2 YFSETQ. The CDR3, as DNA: TGCGCCAGCAGCCCGATTTACGAGCAGTACTTC. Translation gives CASSPIYEQYF.

The CDR3 reads CASSSDRYERYF. Here the CDR3 DNA reads TGTGCCAGCAGTTCAGACAGGTACGAGCGGTACTTC. The chain joins TRBV5-6 to TRBJ2-5, with D possibly matching TRBD1 (6 bases). V was cut by 5 bases and J by 13 bases, with 18 bases left in between. The CDR3 sequence is 12 residues long. The germline V gene encodes CDR1 SGHDT and CDR2 YYEEEE. Drawing the rest from reference TRBV5-6 and TRBJ2-5, the complete variable domain is DAGVTQSPTHLIKTRGQQVTLRCSPKSGHDTVSWYQQALGQGPQFIFQYYEEEERQRGNFPDRFSGHQFPNYSSELNVNALLLGDSALYLCASSSDRYERYFGPGTRLLVL.

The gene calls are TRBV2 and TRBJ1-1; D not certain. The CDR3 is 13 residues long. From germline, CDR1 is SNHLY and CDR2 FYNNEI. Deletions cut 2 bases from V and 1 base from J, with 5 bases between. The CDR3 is CASSELENTEAFF. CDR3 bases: TGTGCCAGCAGTGAATTGGAGAACACTGAAGCTTTCTTT.

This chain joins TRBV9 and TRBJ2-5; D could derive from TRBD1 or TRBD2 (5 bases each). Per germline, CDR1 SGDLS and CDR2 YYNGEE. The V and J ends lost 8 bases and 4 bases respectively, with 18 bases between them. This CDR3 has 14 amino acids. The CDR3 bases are TGTGCCAGTAGCTCACTCGGGGCCGGAGAGACCCAGTACTTC. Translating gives CASSSLGAGETQYF. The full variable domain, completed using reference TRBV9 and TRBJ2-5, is DSGVTQTPKHLITATGQRVTLRCSPRSGDLSVYWYQQSLDQGLQFLIQYYNGEERAKGNILERFSAQQFPDLHSELNLSSLELGDSALYFCASSSLGAGETQYFGPGTRLLVL.

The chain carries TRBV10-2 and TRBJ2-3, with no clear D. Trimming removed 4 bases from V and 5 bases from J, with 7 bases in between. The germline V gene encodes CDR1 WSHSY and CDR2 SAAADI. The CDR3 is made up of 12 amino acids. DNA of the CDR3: TGCGCCAGCAGTGTTTGGGGAGATACGCAGTATTTT. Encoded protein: CASSVWGDTQYF.

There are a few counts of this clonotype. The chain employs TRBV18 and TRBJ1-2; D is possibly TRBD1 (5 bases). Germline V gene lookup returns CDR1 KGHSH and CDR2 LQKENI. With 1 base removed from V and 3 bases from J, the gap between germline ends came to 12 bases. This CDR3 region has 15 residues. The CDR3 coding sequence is TGTGCCAGCTCACCACGGGGGGGTGTCGACTATGGCTACACCTTC. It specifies CASSPRGGVDYGYTF.

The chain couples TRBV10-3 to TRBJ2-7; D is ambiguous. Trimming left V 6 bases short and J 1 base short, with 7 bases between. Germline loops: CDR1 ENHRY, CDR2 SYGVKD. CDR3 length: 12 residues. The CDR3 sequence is CAIRDGSYEQYF. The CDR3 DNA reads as TGTGCCATCAGGGACGGATCCTACGAGCAGTACTTC.

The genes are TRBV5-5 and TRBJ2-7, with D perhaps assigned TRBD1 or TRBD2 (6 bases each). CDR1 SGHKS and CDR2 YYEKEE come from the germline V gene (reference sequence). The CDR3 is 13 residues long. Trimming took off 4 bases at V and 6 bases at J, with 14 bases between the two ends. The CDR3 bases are TGTGCCAGCAGCCATCCGAGGGGGGCCGAGCAGTACTTC. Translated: CASSHPRGAEQYF.

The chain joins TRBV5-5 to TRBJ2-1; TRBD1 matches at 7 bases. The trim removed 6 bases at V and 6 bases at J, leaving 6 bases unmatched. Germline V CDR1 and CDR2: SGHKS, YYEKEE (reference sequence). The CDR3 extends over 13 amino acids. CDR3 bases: TGTGCCAGCACTGGGAACAGGGGCAATGAGCAGTTCTTC. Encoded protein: CASTGNRGNEQFF.

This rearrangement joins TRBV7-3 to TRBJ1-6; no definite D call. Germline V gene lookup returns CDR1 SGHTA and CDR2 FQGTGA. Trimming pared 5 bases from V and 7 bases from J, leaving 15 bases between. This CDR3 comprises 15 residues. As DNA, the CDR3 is TGTGCCAGCAGCCCCGTGCCGACGGGGAATTCACCCCTCCACTTT. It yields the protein CASSPVPTGNSPLHF.

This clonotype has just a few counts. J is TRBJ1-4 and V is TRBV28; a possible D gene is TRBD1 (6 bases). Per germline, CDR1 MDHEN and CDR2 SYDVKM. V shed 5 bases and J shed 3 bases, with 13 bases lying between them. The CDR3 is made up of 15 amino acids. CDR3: CASSTWDKSNEKLFF. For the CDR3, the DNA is TGTGCCAGCAGTACCTGGGACAAATCTAATGAAAAACTGTTTTTT.

CDR3 nucleotides: TGTGCCAGCAGTTGGGGGGACGGTAACACTGAAGCTTTCTTT. This translates into CASSWGDGNTEAFF. The rearrangement joins TRBV12-3 or TRBV12-4 to TRBJ1-1; a possible D gene is TRBD1 (5 bases). Trimming cost V 4 bases and J 2 bases, with 11 bases left between them. The CDR3 consists of 14 residues.

Here the CDR3 DNA reads TGTGCCACCAGTGCTAGAGCAGGGGGCAGTGAAGGCTACACCTTC. Translation gives CATSARAGGSEGYTF. J is TRBJ1-2 and V is TRBV24-1; 8 nucleotides line up with TRBD1. The germline V gene encodes CDR1 KGHDR and CDR2 SFDVKD. This CDR3 spans 15 amino acids. Unmatched junction bases numbered 12, after V lost 5 bases and J lost 8 bases.

In DNA form, the CDR3 reads TGTGCCACCAGTGATTTTAGGGGGAATGAAGCTTTCTTT. Translating gives CATSDFRGNEAFF. The chain carries TRBV24-1 and TRBJ1-1; the D gene is possibly TRBD1 (6 bases). This CDR3 contains 13 residues. V gave up 1 base and J gave up 7 bases, with 9 bases separating them. Per germline, CDR1 KGHDR and CDR2 SFDVKD.